This TCR beta chain derives from a study of post-analysis software for immune sequencing data. Study-level points and caveats: Controls' normalized Chao1 diversity significantly exceeded that of multiple sclerosis patients. Five or six TRBV segments, TRBV5-6, TRBV5-1 and TRBV20-1 among them, were found more frequent in patients than controls.

After removal of 6 bases from V and 9 bases from J, the junction contained 10 bases not matched to a gene. CDR3 length: 13 amino acids. CDR1 and CDR2 (germline): DFQATT, SNEGSKA (reference sequence). The TCR beta cDNA libraries contained unique molecular identifiers. TCRdb analysed the PCR reads with MiXCR anew, one entry per CDR3 protein. The table includes roughly 800,000 distinct CDR3 sequences, around 45% detected once. In the case of this clonotype: Its specificity is not known.

Material: blood. The clonotype was recovered from a girl under 18 with multiple sclerosis. The chain recombines TRBV20-1 with TRBJ2-7; 11 positions match TRBD2. CDR3 amino acids: CSALAGGSPRQYF. In nucleotides, the CDR3 is TGCAGTGCCCTAGCGGGAGGATCCCCTCGGCAGTACTTC.